The 4 T cell receptor beta chains given below trace back to one sample, sequenced in a study of blood T cell repertoires in COVID-19. Measured with immunoSEQ multiplex PCR; TCRdb has only the in-frame clones, and not every one. The sample has a few hundred thousand clones, more than 70% seen once. Sequenced material: PBMCs or T cells enriched from blood (not recorded which). These receptors all come from a man between 25 and 39 years old with acute COVID-19.

The CDR3 DNA is TGTGCCAGCAGTGAAGCGGTGGCGGCGTCGGTAGATGGCTACACCTTC. Translated, it gives CASSEAVAASVDGYTF. This chain uses TRBV6-1 with TRBJ1-2; D gene ambiguous. The CDR3 is 16 residues long. CDR1 is MNHNS and CDR2 is SASEGT in the germline V gene. V lost 0 bases and J 6 bases, leaving 17 bases between the germline ends.

V gene TRBV19 combines with J gene TRBJ1-6; 9 bases match TRBD1. Losses at the gene ends were 5 bases for V and 1 base for J; bases not matched to a gene: 9. Germline lookup yields CDR1 LNHDA and CDR2 SQIVND (reference sequence). This CDR3 is 18 amino acids long. CDR3 sequence reads: CASSSSLQGASYNSPLHF. The CDR3 coding sequence is TGTGCCAGTAGTTCAAGCTTACAGGGGGCTTCCTATAATTCACCCCTCCACTTT.

The chain combines TRBV6-4 with TRBJ1-1, with a weak D call TRBD1 (5 bases). The CDR3 is 13 residues long. Deletions cut 3 bases from V and 7 bases from J, with 12 bases between. Per germline, CDR1 MRHNA and CDR2 SNTAGT. CDR3 nucleotides: TGTGCCAGCAGTGAGTTGGGGGGTAATGAAGCTTTCTTT. Its translation: CASSELGGNEAFF.

This chain connects TRBV15 to TRBJ2-2; possible D gene TRBD1, 6 bases. V was clipped by 8 bases and J by 1 base, with 11 bases between them. The germline CDR1 and CDR2 sequences are LNHNV and YYDKDF (reference sequence). CDR3 length: 14 amino acids. CDR3 sequence reads: CATGWGQNTGELFF. In DNA, the CDR3 is TGTGCCACCGGTTGGGGGCAGAACACCGGGGAGCTGTTTTTT.